This TCR beta chain came from a study of blood T cell repertoires in COVID-19. The CDR3 length is 14 residues. Germline V lookup: CDR1 PRHDT, CDR2 FYEKMQ (reference sequence). V lost 1 base to trimming and J lost 5 bases, with 11 bases between them. Assay used: immunoSEQ multiplex PCR; TCRdb lists only in-frame clones, some missing. Of 150,000 to 160,000 clones in the sample, over 75% were seen once. V is TRBV13 and J is TRBJ1-2; the D gene is possibly TRBD1 (5 bases). This sequence was found in a man aged 55-75 years with COVID-19, enrolled during active disease. Sequencing was performed on peripheral blood. CDR3 loop: CASSLERGTYGYTF. The CDR3 nucleotides read TGTGCCAGCAGCTTAGAACGGGGGACGTATGGCTACACCTTC. The full variable domain, rest sourced from reference TRBV13 and TRBJ1-2, is AAGVIQSPRHLIKEKRETATLKCYPIPRHDTVYWYQQGPGQDPQFLISFYEKMQSDKGSIPDRFSAQQFSDYHSELNMSSLELGDSALYFCASSLERGTYGYTFGSGTRLTVV.